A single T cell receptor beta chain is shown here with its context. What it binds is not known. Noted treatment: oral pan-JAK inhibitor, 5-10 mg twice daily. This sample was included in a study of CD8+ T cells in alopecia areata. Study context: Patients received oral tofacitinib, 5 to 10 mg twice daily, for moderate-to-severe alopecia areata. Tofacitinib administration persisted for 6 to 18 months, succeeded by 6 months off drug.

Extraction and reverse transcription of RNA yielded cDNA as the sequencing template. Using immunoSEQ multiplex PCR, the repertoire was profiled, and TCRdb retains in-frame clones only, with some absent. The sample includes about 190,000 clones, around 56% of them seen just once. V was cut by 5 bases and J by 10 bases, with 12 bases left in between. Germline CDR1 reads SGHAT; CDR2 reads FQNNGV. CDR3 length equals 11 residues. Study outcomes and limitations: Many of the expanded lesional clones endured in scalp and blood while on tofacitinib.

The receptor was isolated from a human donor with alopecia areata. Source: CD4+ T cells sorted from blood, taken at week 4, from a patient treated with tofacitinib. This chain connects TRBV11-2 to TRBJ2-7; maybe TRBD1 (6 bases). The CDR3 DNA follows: TGTGCCAGCAGCCCTGGACAGTTTCAGTACTTC. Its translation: CASSPGQFQYF.